These 30 T cell receptor beta chains originate from one sample sequenced in a study of blood T cell repertoires in COVID-19. Only in-frame clones appear in the TCRdb table, and some are missing; sequencing was by immunoSEQ multiplex PCR. The table has some 260,000 clones, around three quarters seen once; the top ten hold 3% to 3.5%. The sample consisted of peripheral blood. These receptors were collected from a woman of 80 years or more with acute or convalescent COVID-19.

V usage is TRBV10-2 and J usage is TRBJ1-1, with D tentatively TRBD1 (5 bases). Trimming pared 6 bases from V and 0 bases from J, leaving 8 bases between. The CDR3 sequence is 13 residues long. CDR1 and CDR2 (germline): WSHSY, SAAADI. The CDR3 region has the DNA TGCGCCAGCAGGGAGGGGCTGAACACTGAAGCTTTCTTT. Amino acid sequence: CASREGLNTEAFF.

The chain combines TRBV3-1 (or the pseudogene TRBV3-2) with TRBJ2-5; D may be TRBD1 (7 bases). Germline CDR1 and CDR2: LGHDT and YNNKEL (reference sequence). V lost 1 base, J lost 5 bases, and 14 bases lay in between. The CDR3 covers 15 residues. CDR3 sequence reads: CASSQGGQTRETQYF. The CDR3 bases are TGTGCCAGCAGCCAAGGGGGACAGACTAGGGAGACCCAGTACTTC.

The chain recombines TRBV10-3 with TRBJ2-2, with unresolved D. V gave up 6 bases and J gave up 0 bases, with 11 bases separating them. The CDR3 spans 15 residues. The germline V gene has CDR1 ENHRY and CDR2 SYGVKD. The CDR3 spells CAISGLVANTGELFF. DNA of the CDR3: TGTGCCATCAGCGGCCTAGTAGCGAACACCGGGGAGCTGTTTTTT.

The J gene is TRBJ2-1, the V gene TRBV6-5, with 9 nucleotides matching TRBD2. V dropped 8 bases and J dropped 8; count of bases not matched to a gene: 10. The CDR3 totals 14 residues. Germline lookup yields CDR1 MNHEY and CDR2 SVGAGI. CDR3 nucleotides: TGTGCCAGCCGGGGACTAGCAATCCGCGATGAGCAGTTCTTC. Translation: CASRGLAIRDEQFF.

The CDR3 is CASSDGTGGQPQHF. The CDR3 DNA reads as TGTGCCAGCAGCGACGGGACAGGGGGCCAGCCCCAGCATTTT. The V and J genes are TRBV6-5 and TRBJ1-5; 12 bases line up with TRBD1. Germline V lookup: CDR1 MNHEY, CDR2 SVGAGI. The CDR3 is 14 amino acids. V dropped 6 bases and J dropped 7; count of bases not matched to a gene: 4.

This clone was counted only a few times. V is TRBV28 and J is TRBJ2-2; TRBD2 is a possible D gene (5 bases). Germline CDR1 and CDR2: MDHEN and SYDVKM. The CDR3 consists of 15 residues. V was clipped by 1 base and J by 6 bases, with 12 bases between them. The CDR3 region has the DNA TGTGCCAGCAGTTTATCGCGGAGAGGGCCCGGGGAGCTGTTTTTT. Protein product: CASSLSRRGPGELFF.

In its sample, this clone was seen many times. Other DNA sequences in this sample translate to the same CDR3. DNA of the CDR3: TGCGCCAGCAGCTCCGAGACTGGTTCCTACGAGCAGTACTTC. Translated, it gives CASSSETGSYEQYF. The rearrangement uses TRBV5-1 and TRBJ2-7; unclear D gene. The V end was cut by 3 bases, the J end by 1 base, with 11 bases between. Germline lookup yields CDR1 SGHRS and CDR2 YFSETQ. The CDR3 is 14 amino acids.

The chain's CDR3 is CASSLELAGGAFKTQYF. The DNA of the CDR3 is TGTGCCAGCAGCTTGGAACTAGCGGGAGGGGCTTTTAAGACCCAGTACTTC. This chain connects TRBV5-5 to TRBJ2-5; TRBD2 matches at 13 bases. The CDR3 covers 17 residues. V lost 0 bases and J lost 6; bases outside the gene matches: 8. Germline V lookup: CDR1 SGHKS, CDR2 YYEKEE (reference sequence).

The V gene is TRBV6-5, the J gene TRBJ2-3; 9 bases line up with TRBD1. Germline V gives CDR1 MNHEY, CDR2 SVGAGI. V shed 4 bases, J shed 2 bases, and the junction held 7 bases outside the gene matches. The CDR3 totals 16 residues. CDR3 DNA sequence: TGTGCCAGCAGTTTGACGACAGGGGGAATCACAGATACGCAGTATTTT. This sequence encodes CASSLTTGGITDTQYF.

This chain uses TRBV15 with TRBJ2-7, with a weak D call TRBD1 (6 bases). CDR3 length equals 15 residues. CDR1 is LNHNV and CDR2 is YYDKDF in the germline V gene (reference sequence). The V gene lost 0 bases and the J gene lost 6 bases, with 15 bases spanning the gap. CDR3 amino acids: CATSRDFARGSEQYF. The CDR3 DNA is TGTGCCACCAGCAGAGATTTTGCCAGGGGTAGCGAGCAGTACTTC.

As concerns this clone: No conserved phenylalanine or tryptophan ends this CDR3, so it is likely a read error. The chain recombines TRBV10-3 with TRBJ1-2; D may be TRBD1 (5 bases). The CDR3 covers 14 residues. CDR1 and CDR2 from the germline V gene are ENHRY and SYGVKD. V was shortened by 3 bases and J by 8 bases, with 16 bases between the two germline ends. DNA for the CDR3: TGTGCCATCAGTGATATTGGCAGGGCGGGGGGCTACACCCTC. Residues: CAISDIGRAGGYTL.

This chain uses TRBV7-3 with TRBJ1-2, with 9 bases fitting TRBD1. The ends lost 5 bases at V and 5 bases at J; junction bases unmatched: 12. Germline CDR1 and CDR2: SGHTA and FQGTGA. The CDR3 spans 16 residues. CDR3 DNA: TGTGCCAGCAGCCCGGGTGGGTACAGGGGGCGGTATGGCTACACCTTC. Encoded protein: CASSPGGYRGRYGYTF.

V is TRBV13 and J is TRBJ1-2; D ambiguous. In germline, CDR1 is PRHDT, CDR2 FYEKMQ (reference sequence). The CDR3 consists of 13 residues. Trimming stripped 0 bases from V and 5 bases from J, with 7 bases between. The CDR3 DNA is TGTGCCAGCAGCTTAGGGACTGAGTATGGCTACACCTTC. It codes for CASSLGTEYGYTF.

The CDR3 nucleotides read TGTGCCAGCAGCTCCGCGACTAGCGGGGGGTCCGATGAGCAGTTCTTC. As protein: CASSSATSGGSDEQFF. This sequence joins TRBV11-3 and TRBJ2-1; TRBD2 matches 13 bases. V lost 4 bases to trimming and J lost 8 bases; unmatched junction nucleotides: 8. CDR1 and CDR2 (germline): SGHNT, YENEEA. The CDR3 extends over 16 amino acids.

The chain links TRBV10-1 to TRBJ1-2; D may be TRBD1 (5 bases). The ends were cut back, 5 bases at V and 6 bases at J, with 22 bases in the middle. This CDR3 has 16 residues. Looked up from germline, CDR1 is WNHNN and CDR2 is SYGVQD (reference sequence). The CDR3 sequence is CASSPSLIFNRNGYTF. DNA for the CDR3: TGCGCCAGCAGTCCTAGTTTAATTTTCAACAGGAATGGCTACACCTTC.

The chain combines TRBV3-1 (or the pseudogene TRBV3-2) with TRBJ1-2, with D perhaps TRBD1 (6 bases). This CDR3 is built from 16 residues. Germline V gene lookup returns CDR1 LGHDT and CDR2 YNNKEL (reference sequence). Trimming stripped 4 bases from V and 2 bases from J, with 17 bases between. The CDR3 protein is CASSRNYLDRNYGYTF. CDR3 nucleotide sequence: TGTGCCAGCAGCCGCAACTACCTGGACAGAAACTATGGCTACACCTTC.

The genes are TRBV7-2 and TRBJ1-2; TRBD1 aligns across 8 bases. Trimming took 0 bases from V and 5 from J; bases not matched to a gene: 8. The CDR3 has 16 residues. CDR1 and CDR2 from the germline V gene are SGHTA and FQGNSA. The chain's CDR3 is CASSLARAGGVYGYTF. CDR3 sequence (DNA): TGTGCCAGCAGCTTAGCGCGGGCAGGGGGCGTGTATGGCTACACCTTC. Variable domain in full (rest from reference TRBV7-2 and TRBJ1-2): GAGVSQSPSNKVTEKGKDVELRCDPISGHTALYWYRQSLGQGLEFLIYFQGNSAPDKSGLPSDRFSAERTGGSVSTLTIQRTQQEDSAVYLCASSLARAGGVYGYTFGSGTRLTVV.

The V and J genes are TRBV30 and TRBJ2-7, with D tentatively TRBD1 (5 bases). There are 14 residues in the CDR3. The V and J ends lost 0 bases and 2 bases respectively, with 11 bases between them. Germline V gives CDR1 GTSNPN, CDR2 SVGIG (reference sequence). The DNA of the CDR3 is TGTGCCTGGAGTGTACAATGGGGCCCCTACGAGCAGTACTTC. It specifies CAWSVQWGPYEQYF.

The rearrangement links TRBV5-1 to TRBJ2-7; 9 bases map to TRBD1. The germline CDR1 and CDR2 sequences are SGHRS and YFSETQ. The trim removed 3 bases at V and 1 base at J, leaving 5 bases unmatched. The CDR3 covers 15 residues. The CDR3 DNA reads TGCGCCAGCAGCTCGGGACAGGGTGGATCCTACGAGCAGTACTTC. This encodes CASSSGQGGSYEQYF.

The rearrangement links TRBV5-6 to TRBJ2-5; possible D gene TRBD2, 5 bases. Germline CDR1 SGHDT, CDR2 YYEEEE. Trimming left V 2 bases short and J 5 bases short, with 7 bases between. The length of the CDR3 is 12 residues. This CDR3 is CASSLSGETQYF. CDR3 sequence (DNA): TGTGCCAGCAGCTTATCGGGGGAGACCCAGTACTTC.

The genes are TRBV29-1 and TRBJ2-3; 7 bases are a match to TRBD2. Germline trimming cut 4 bases from V and 2 bases from J; bases unmatched to any gene: 9. The CDR3 extends over 15 amino acids. Germline values: CDR1 SQVTM, CDR2 ANQGSEA. CDR3 in DNA: TGCAGCGTTGGGGTTCCTAGCGGCCTCACAGATACGCAGTATTTT. It specifies CSVGVPSGLTDTQYF.

This sequence joins TRBV27 and TRBJ1-2, with 8 nucleotides matching TRBD1. Germline V gives CDR1 MNHEY, CDR2 SMNVEV (reference sequence). Trimming cost V 2 bases and J 4 bases; bases outside gene matches: 12. The CDR3 loop spans 17 amino acids. DNA of the CDR3: TGTGCCAGCAGTTTAGGTGCGGCGGGGACAGGAGGCTATGGCTACACCTTC. It specifies CASSLGAAGTGGYGYTF.

The V call is TRBV10-3, the J call TRBJ2-3, with D perhaps TRBD2 (5 bases). The CDR3 contains 14 residues. CDR1 and CDR2 (germline): ENHRY, SYGVKD. Trimming took off 7 bases at V and 2 bases at J, with 13 bases between the two ends. CDR3 DNA sequence: TGTGCCATCACCTCAACGGGGATCACAGATACGCAGTATTTT. Translation: CAITSTGITDTQYF.

This clone was picked up many times. Additional DNA sequences in this sample encode the identical CDR3. The V and J genes are TRBV3-1 (or the pseudogene TRBV3-2) and TRBJ1-1; D uncertain. CDR3 length equals 12 residues. V lost 2 bases and J 4 bases, leaving 5 bases between the germline ends. The germline gives CDR1 LGHDT, CDR2 YNNKEL (reference sequence). The CDR3 nucleotides are TGTGCCAGCAGCCAATCGAGCACTGAAGCTTTCTTT. Translation: CASSQSSTEAFF.

V usage is TRBV19 and J usage is TRBJ2-2; 9 nucleotides match TRBD1. From germline, CDR1 is LNHDA and CDR2 SQIVND (reference sequence). The junction had 17 bases not matched to a gene; V was cut back by 3 bases and J by 6 bases. CDR3 length equals 19 residues. The CDR3 is CASSIHTGDRARGAGELFF. DNA of the CDR3: TGTGCCAGTAGTATCCACACCGGGGACAGGGCTCGAGGGGCCGGGGAGCTGTTTTTT. Full variable domain (missing parts from reference TRBV19 and TRBJ2-2): DGGITQSPKYLFRKEGQNVTLSCEQNLNHDAMYWYRQDPGQGLRLIYYSQIVNDFQKGDIAEGYSVSREKKESFPLTVTSAQKNPTAFYLCASSIHTGDRARGAGELFFGEGSRLTVL.

This clone was found once. The rearrangement links TRBV11-2 to TRBJ2-7; 10 nucleotides align to TRBD2. The J segment lost 5 bases and the V segment lost 3 bases, leaving 4 bases of the junction unmatched. Germline assignment: CDR1 SGHAT and CDR2 FQNNGV. There are 14 residues in the CDR3. The CDR3 loop reads CASSFQRGGNEQYF. The CDR3 nucleotides are TGTGCCAGCAGCTTTCAGCGGGGGGGGAACGAGCAGTACTTC. The full variable domain, in which reference TRBV11-2 and TRBJ2-7 provide the parts outside the CDR3, is EAGVAQSPRYKIIEKRQSVAFWCNPISGHATLYWYQQILGQGPKLLIQFQNNGVVDDSQLPKDRFSAERLKGVDSTLKIQPAKLEDSAVYLCASSFQRGGNEQYFGPGTRLTVT.

V gene TRBV6-5 combines with J gene TRBJ2-7; D may be TRBD1 (7 bases). V dropped 0 bases and J dropped 2 bases, with 11 bases sitting between them. CDR3 length equals 15 residues. Per the germline V gene, CDR1 is MNHEY and CDR2 is SVGAGI. The CDR3 coding sequence is TGTGCCAGCAGTTACTCGAGGAGGGGGCCCTACGAGCAGTACTTC. Amino acids: CASSYSRRGPYEQYF.

This chain links TRBV15 with TRBJ1-6, with a tentative D call TRBD1 (6 bases). The CDR3 covers 15 residues. Germline CDR1 LNHNV, CDR2 YYDKDF (reference sequence). Trimming took off 2 bases at V and 5 bases at J, with 10 bases between the two ends. The CDR3 reads CATSRSDSHNSPLHF. The CDR3 DNA reads as TGTGCCACCAGCAGATCGGACAGTCATAATTCACCCCTCCACTTT. The variable domain in full, completed from reference TRBV15 and TRBJ1-6, reads DAMVIQNPRYQVTQFGKPVTLSCSQTLNHNVMYWYQQKSSQAPKLLFHYYDKDFNNEADTPDNFQSRRPNTSFCFLDIRSPGLGDTAMYLCATSRSDSHNSPLHFGNGTRLTVT.

The chain recombines TRBV30 with TRBJ1-3, with a tentative D call TRBD1 (5 bases). The CDR3 runs to 12 residues. The germline V gene has CDR1 GTSNPN and CDR2 SVGIG (reference sequence). Trimming took 4 bases from V and 1 from J, leaving 5 bases between them. Written as DNA, the CDR3 is TGTGCCTGGACAGGGTCTGGAAACACCATATATTTT. Its protein product is CAWTGSGNTIYF.

The sample holds a few counts of this clone. The genes are TRBV29-1 and TRBJ1-3; the D is unclear. CDR1 SQVTM and CDR2 ANQGSEA come from the germline V gene. Trimming pared 4 bases from V and 3 bases from J, leaving 10 bases between. The CDR3 spans 13 residues. The CDR3 loop reads CSVAVGVGNTIYF. In DNA form, the CDR3 reads TGCAGCGTTGCAGTCGGGGTTGGAAACACCATATATTTT.